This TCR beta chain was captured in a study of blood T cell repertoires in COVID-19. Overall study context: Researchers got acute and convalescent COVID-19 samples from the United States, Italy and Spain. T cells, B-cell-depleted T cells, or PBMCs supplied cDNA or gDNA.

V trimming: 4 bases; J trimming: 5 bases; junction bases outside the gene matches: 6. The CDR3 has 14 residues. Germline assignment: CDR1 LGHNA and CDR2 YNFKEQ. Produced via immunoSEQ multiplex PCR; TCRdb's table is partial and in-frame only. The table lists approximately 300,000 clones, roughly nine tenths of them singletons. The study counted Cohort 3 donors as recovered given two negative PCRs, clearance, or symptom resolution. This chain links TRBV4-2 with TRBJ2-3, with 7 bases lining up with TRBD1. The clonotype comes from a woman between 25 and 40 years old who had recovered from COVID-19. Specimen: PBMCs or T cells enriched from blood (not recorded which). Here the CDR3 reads CASSPDRVGDTQYF. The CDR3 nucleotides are TGTGCCAGCAGCCCCGACAGGGTGGGAGATACGCAGTATTTT.